This T cell receptor (beta chain) stems from a study of cytomegalovirus exposure and HLA in healthy donors. Study-wide points: The authors later found TCR association rates varying by HLA locus, with DRB1 most and HLA-C fewest. Within the data, a cluster of highly shared sequence variants was likely a sequencing artifact. The study recorded 150 to 200 TCR beta chains that were cytomegalovirus-associated. In a later analysis, HLA-associated beta chains showed higher expansion and lower generation probabilities than comparable chains.

With regard to this clone: Its specificity is not known.

The PCR ran on 60 Vbeta and 13 Jbeta primers. Using immunoSEQ multiplex PCR, the repertoire was profiled, and TCRdb retains in-frame clones only, with some absent. This sample has more than 150,000 clones, with 81% found just once. There are 15 residues in the CDR3. V was cut by 3 bases and J by 0 bases, with 9 bases left in between. In germline, CDR1 is LNHDA, CDR2 SQIVND (reference sequence). The source material was PBMCs. The gene calls are TRBV19 and TRBJ1-5, with unresolved D. The clonotype comes from a man aged 50 to 60 in good health and CMV-seropositive. DNA of the CDR3: TGTGCCAGTAGTATTCGAGATTATAGCAATCAGCCCCAGCATTTT. It specifies CASSIRDYSNQPQHF.